These 18 T cell receptor beta chains share one sample of origin, sequenced in a study of blood T cell repertoires in COVID-19. TCRdb keeps only in-frame clones here, not all; method: immunoSEQ multiplex PCR. The table has 90,000 to 130,000 clones, about 80% seen once. Specimen: peripheral blood. These TCRs come from a woman aged 80 or older with acute or convalescent COVID-19.

CDR3 nucleotides: TGCGCCAGCAGCTTCGGGGGAGGCTACGAGCAGTACTTC. Translating it yields CASSFGGGYEQYF. The chain recombines TRBV5-1 with TRBJ2-7; possibly TRBD2 for D (6 bases). Germline CDR1 and CDR2: SGHRS and YFSETQ. V lost 2 bases and J 3 bases, leaving 9 bases between the germline ends. The CDR3 runs to 13 residues. Looking up the rest from reference TRBV5-1 and TRBJ2-7 gives the full variable domain: KAGVTQTPRYLIKTRGQQVTLSCSPISGHRSVSWYQQTPGQGLQFLFEYFSETQRNKGNFPGRFSGRQFSNSRSEMNVSTLELGDSALYLCASSFGGGYEQYFGPGTRLTVT.

This chain's CDR3 is CASSPTGGLYGYTF. The CDR3 region has the DNA TGTGCCAGCAGCCCAACGGGGGGGCTCTATGGCTACACCTTC. The V call is TRBV7-8, the J call TRBJ1-2, with D possibly being TRBD1 (6 bases). Trimming left V 5 bases short and J 4 bases short, with 14 bases between. The CDR3 sequence is 14 residues long. The germline V gene encodes CDR1 SGHVS and CDR2 FQNEAQ.

This chain links TRBV6-5 with TRBJ1-2; TRBD1 matches 8 bases. The J segment lost 5 bases and the V segment lost 6 bases, leaving 8 bases of the junction unmatched. In germline, CDR1 is MNHEY, CDR2 SVGAGI. The CDR3 contains 14 residues. CDR3 region: CASRLTGVQYGYTF. The CDR3 bases are TGTGCCAGCAGGTTGACAGGGGTCCAGTATGGCTACACCTTC.

This clone is medium-sized by share. This rearrangement joins TRBV7-2 to TRBJ2-6, with D possibly matching TRBD1 (6 bases). V shed 5 bases and J shed 1 base, with 9 bases lying between them. Germline CDR1 and CDR2: SGHTA and FQGNSA. The CDR3 totals 15 residues. The CDR3 is CASSVQGSGANVLTF. The CDR3 nucleotides read TGTGCCAGCAGCGTACAGGGTTCTGGGGCCAACGTCCTGACTTTC. The full variable domain, its missing parts supplied by reference TRBV7-2 and TRBJ2-6, is GAGVSQSPSNKVTEKGKDVELRCDPISGHTALYWYRQSLGQGLEFLIYFQGNSAPDKSGLPSDRFSAERTGGSVSTLTIQRTQQEDSAVYLCASSVQGSGANVLTFGAGSRLTVL.

This clone appeared a single time. This chain joins TRBV21-1 and TRBJ1-3; TRBD1, the table's D call, was not compared with the DNA. TRBV21-1 constitutes a pseudogene. The CDR3 totals 14 residues. This CDR3 reads CASRGHRSGNTIYF. Here the CDR3 DNA reads TGTGCCAGCAGAGGACATCGCTCTGGAAACACCATATATTTT.

This clone was detected only once. The chain is built from TRBV18 and TRBJ1-4, with D possibly being TRBD1 (5 bases). V dropped 3 bases and J dropped 7 bases, with 15 bases sitting between them. The CDR3 is made up of 15 amino acids. CDR1 and CDR2 from the germline V gene are KGHSH and LQKENI. The CDR3 sequence: CASSPLAQGTEKLFF. In DNA, the CDR3 is TGTGCCAGCTCACCTCTGGCCCAGGGAACTGAAAAACTGTTTTTT.

In nucleotides, the CDR3 is TGTGCCAGCAGCCAAGATAGAGGCGGGCCCCAAGAGACCCAGTACTTC. Protein: CASSQDRGGPQETQYF. This chain links TRBV14 with TRBJ2-5, with D perhaps matching TRBD2 (5 bases). Looked up from germline, CDR1 is SGHDN and CDR2 is FVKESK. The CDR3 sequence is 16 residues long. The V gene lost 0 bases and the J gene lost 1 base, with 12 bases spanning the gap.

The chain is built from TRBV19 and TRBJ2-7; 9 positions match TRBD1. V shed 3 bases and J 6 bases; nucleotides not matched to a gene: 6. The CDR3 totals 14 residues. Germline CDR1 is LNHDA and CDR2 is SQIVND (reference sequence). CDR3 nucleotides: TGTGCCAGTAGTATTGGGACAGGGTCCACCGAGCAGTACTTC. It codes for CASSIGTGSTEQYF.

The chain links TRBV4-1 to TRBJ2-5; 13 nucleotides line up with TRBD2. V shed 4 bases, J shed 2 bases, and the junction held 4 bases outside the gene matches. Germline V lookup: CDR1 MGHRA, CDR2 YSYEKL. The CDR3 length is 16 residues. CDR3 in amino acids: CASSPGTSGVQETQYF. In DNA, the CDR3 is TGCGCCAGCAGCCCGGGGACTAGCGGGGTACAAGAGACCCAGTACTTC.

The V gene is TRBV28, the J gene TRBJ1-2; no clear D. Germline assignment: CDR1 MDHEN and CDR2 SYDVKM. Trimming left V 10 bases short and J 5 bases short, with 14 bases between. The CDR3 loop spans 12 amino acids. The CDR3 coding sequence is TGTGCCACCTCAGACGGACTATATGGCTACACCTTC. It encodes CATSDGLYGYTF.

A single count supports this clone. V and J are TRBV29-1 and TRBJ1-4; D gene ambiguous. The germline V gene has CDR1 SQVTM and CDR2 ANQGSEA. V lost 6 bases to trimming and J lost 3 bases, with 11 bases between them. The CDR3 consists of 13 residues. The CDR3 loop reads CSVAVASNEKLFF. In DNA form, the CDR3 reads TGCAGCGTGGCGGTTGCGTCTAATGAAAAACTGTTTTTT.

This clone appeared once. CDR3 sequence (DNA): TGTGCCAGTAGAAGGACAGGGGACCGGTCGTGGGCTTTCTTT. Translation gives CASRRTGDRSWAFF. The rearrangement uses TRBV19 and TRBJ1-1, with 9 nucleotides matching TRBD1. The V segment lost 6 bases and the J segment 11 bases; nucleotides outside the gene matches: 13. The CDR3 is 14 amino acids. The germline V gene has CDR1 LNHDA and CDR2 SQIVND (reference sequence).

This chain joins TRBV6-2 or TRBV6-3 and TRBJ1-1; D perhaps matches TRBD1 (5 bases). Looked up from germline, CDR1 is MNHEY and CDR2 is SVGEGT. Trimming left V 4 bases short and J 5 bases short, with 23 bases between. This CDR3 is 17 amino acids long. The CDR3 nucleotides read TGTGCCAGCAGTTCACCCCCTCGGGGGGGATGGGGAACTGAAGCTTTCTTT. Translated, it gives CASSSPPRGGWGTEAFF.

V gene TRBV5-1 combines with J gene TRBJ2-1; 11 nucleotides line up with TRBD1. Germline CDR1 reads SGHRS; CDR2 reads YFSETQ. The CDR3 spans 15 residues. Losses at the gene ends were 4 bases for V and 9 bases for J; bases not matched to a gene: 9. CDR3: CASSQGTGGTGEQFF. CDR3 DNA sequence: TGCGCCAGCAGCCAGGGGACAGGGGGTACAGGTGAGCAGTTCTTC.

V and J are TRBV12-3 or TRBV12-4 and TRBJ1-4; perhaps TRBD1 as D (5 bases). The CDR3 extends over 13 amino acids. V lost 6 bases, J lost 10 bases, and 15 bases lay in between. This chain's CDR3 is CASSRRGGGKLFF. The CDR3 DNA reads TGTGCCAGCAGCCGTCGGGGGGGAGGAAAACTGTTTTTT.

The V and J genes are TRBV19 and TRBJ2-7; D not certain. CDR1 and CDR2 from the germline V gene are LNHDA and SQIVND (reference sequence). V was trimmed by 6 bases and J by 4 bases, leaving 10 bases between them. This CDR3 is built from 12 residues. For the CDR3, the DNA is TGTGCCAGTAGCCCAACGGGTTACGAGCAGTACTTC. This translates into CASSPTGYEQYF. Together with reference TRBV19 and TRBJ2-7, the CDR3 gives the full variable domain: DGGITQSPKYLFRKEGQNVTLSCEQNLNHDAMYWYRQDPGQGLRLIYYSQIVNDFQKGDIAEGYSVSREKKESFPLTVTSAQKNPTAFYLCASSPTGYEQYFGPGTRLTVT.

The chain is built from TRBV7-3 and TRBJ2-7; 10 nucleotides align to TRBD1. The CDR3 is made up of 14 amino acids. Per germline, CDR1 SGHTA and CDR2 FQGTGA. The ends lost 5 bases at V and 6 bases at J; junction bases unmatched: 7. CDR3 DNA: TGTGCCAGCAGCCGAGTGGACAGGGGGGGCGAGCAGTACTTC. This translates into CASSRVDRGGEQYF.

The V and J genes are TRBV6-1 and TRBJ1-2, with 7 bases fitting TRBD1. The length of the CDR3 is 16 residues. With 4 bases clipped from V and 0 bases from J, the junction kept 8 bases outside the gene matches. In germline, CDR1 is MNHNS, CDR2 SASEGT. As DNA, the CDR3 is TGTGCCAGCAGTGTCCAGGGGGAAGTACCTAACTATGGCTACACCTTC. Translated, it gives CASSVQGEVPNYGYTF.